The 4 T cell receptor beta chains below come from one sample, sequenced in a study of T cell responses to AZD1222 COVID-19 vaccine. The table came from immunoSEQ multiplex PCR; TCRdb's copy has only in-frame clones and leaves some out. Of fewer than 45,000 clones in the sample, nearly 85% are singletons; the top ten hold roughly half. The sample in question was peripheral blood, obtained on day 0 of AZD1222 vaccination. The receptors here all came from an adult in good health.

The chain has TRBV2 and TRBJ1-1; 9 bases map to TRBD1. The CDR3 spans 12 residues. Per germline, CDR1 SNHLY and CDR2 FYNNEI. J was trimmed by 7 bases and V by 5 bases; bases with no gene match: 2. This CDR3 reads CASSPDRGEAFF. As DNA, the CDR3 is TGTGCCAGCAGTCCGGACAGGGGTGAAGCTTTCTTT.

This clone has just a few counts. The V and J genes are TRBV14 and TRBJ2-7, with D possibly TRBD1 on 5 matching bases. The CDR3 has 14 amino acids. V was cut by 0 bases and J by 6 bases, with 12 bases left in between. CDR1 is SGHDN and CDR2 is FVKESK in the germline V gene. The CDR3 sequence: CASSQDRPGREQYF. CDR3 DNA sequence: TGTGCCAGCAGCCAAGATCGCCCAGGGCGCGAGCAGTACTTC.

The chain employs TRBV6-6 and TRBJ2-7; TRBD2 aligns across 12 bases. This CDR3 contains 14 residues. V trimming: 5 bases; J trimming: 5 bases; junction bases outside the gene matches: 4. The germline gives CDR1 MNHNY, CDR2 SVGAGI (reference sequence). CDR3 coding DNA: TGTGCCAGCAGTCCCGGACTAGCGGGGCACGAGCAGTACTTC. Amino acid sequence: CASSPGLAGHEQYF.

Of note for this clone: One junction end does not reproduce the germline sequence, and a read error may be involved. The chain couples TRBV7-7 to TRBJ2-2; tentatively, D is TRBD1 (5 bases). Germline values: CDR1 SSHAT, CDR2 FNYEAQ (reference sequence). The CDR3 totals 16 residues. This CDR3 is CASSPSGRDQTGELFF. DNA of the CDR3: TGTGCTAGCAGCCCCTCGGGCAGGGATCAAACCGGGGAGCTGTTTTTT.